This entry concerns a single T cell receptor (beta chain). Its target is unknown. The CDR3 runs 12 residues. V dropped 7 bases and J dropped 6; count of bases not matched to a gene: 5. The germline V gene has CDR1 SQVTM and CDR2 ANQGSEA. This specimen belongs to a study of blood T cells in healthy people across ages. Study outcomes and limitations: Unsorted PBMC input precluded a conclusive naive versus antigen-experienced comparison.

A second roughly 6 to 11 cycle PCR used barcoded and J-beta primers. TCRdb re-called the 5' RACE reads through MiXCR, storing one row per CDR3 protein. The sample includes roughly 800,000 distinct CDR3 sequences, roughly 50% of them seen just once. This sequence was found in a man aged 30 to 45 in good health. The chain couples TRBV29-1 to TRBJ1-5, with TRBD1 matching over 8 bases. Sequenced sample: blood. CDR3 residues: CSACDRGQPQHF. The CDR3 DNA follows: TGCAGCGCTTGTGACAGGGGTCAGCCCCAGCATTTT.